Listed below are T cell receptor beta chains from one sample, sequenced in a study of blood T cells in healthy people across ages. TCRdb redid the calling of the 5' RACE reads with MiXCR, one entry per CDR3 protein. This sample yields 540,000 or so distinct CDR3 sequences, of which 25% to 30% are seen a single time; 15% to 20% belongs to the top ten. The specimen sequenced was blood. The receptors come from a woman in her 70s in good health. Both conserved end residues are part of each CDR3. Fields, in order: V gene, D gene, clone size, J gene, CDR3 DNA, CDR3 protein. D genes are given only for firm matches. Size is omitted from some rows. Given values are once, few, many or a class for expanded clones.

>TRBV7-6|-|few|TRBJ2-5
TGTGCCAGCAGCCAAACCTGGGCGGAGACCCAGTACTTC
CASSQTWAETQYF
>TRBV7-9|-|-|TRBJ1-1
TGTGCCAGCAGCCTGGAAGACAGCATGAACACTGAAGCTTTCTTT
CASSLEDSMNTEAFF
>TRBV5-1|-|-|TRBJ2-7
TGCGCCAGCAGCTTCGGGACGGCCCTTTACGAGCAGTACTTC
CASSFGTALYEQYF
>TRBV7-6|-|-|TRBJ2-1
TGTGCCAGTAGCCCGAGGGGACTCCACGGGGCGTTCTTC
CASSPRGLHGAFF
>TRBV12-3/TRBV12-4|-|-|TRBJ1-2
TGTGCCAGCACCGAGGGACGGCCCTATGGCTACACCTTC
CASTEGRPYGYTF
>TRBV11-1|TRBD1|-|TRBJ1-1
TGTGCCAGCAGCCCCGGGACAGTGATGAACACTGAAGCTTTCTTT
CASSPGTVMNTEAFF
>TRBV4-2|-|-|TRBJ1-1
TGTGCCAGCAGCCAGAACAGGGACACTGAAGCTTTCTTT
CASSQNRDTEAFF
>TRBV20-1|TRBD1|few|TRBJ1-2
TGCAGTGCTAGAGAAGGGGGCCACTATGGCTACACCTTC
CSAREGGHYGYTF
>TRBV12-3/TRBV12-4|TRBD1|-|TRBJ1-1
TGTGCCAGCGACCTGGGACAGCCCACCACTGAAGCTTTCTTT
CASDLGQPTTEAFF
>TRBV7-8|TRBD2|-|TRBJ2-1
TGTGCCAGCAGCCGGACTAGCGGTAACCCCTACAATGAGCAGTTCTTC
CASSRTSGNPYNEQFF
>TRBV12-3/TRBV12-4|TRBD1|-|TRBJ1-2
TGTGCCAGCAGCCTTAATGACAGGGTCCGTGGCTACACCTTC
CASSLNDRVRGYTF
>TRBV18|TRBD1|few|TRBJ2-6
TGTGCCAGCTCCCCCTGGACAGGTGGGGACTCTGGGGCCAACGTCCTGACTTTC
CASSPWTGGDSGANVLTF
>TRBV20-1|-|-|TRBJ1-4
TGCAGTGCTAGAGATCCAAGGGTTAGGGAAAAACTGTTTTTT
CSARDPRVREKLFF
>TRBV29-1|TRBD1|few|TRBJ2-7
TGCAGCGTAATCCCGGGACAGGGCCTGTGGGAGCAGTACTTC
CSVIPGQGLWEQYF
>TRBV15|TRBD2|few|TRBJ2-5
TGTGCCACCAGCAGAGAACTAGCGGGGGGACAAGAGACCCAGTACTTC
CATSRELAGGQETQYF
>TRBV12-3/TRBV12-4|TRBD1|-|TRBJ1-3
TGTGCCAGCAGCGGGACAGGGCGAAACACCATATATTTT
CASSGTGRNTIYF
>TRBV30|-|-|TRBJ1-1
TGTGCCTGGAGTGTATTGGCCTCGAACACTGAAGCTTTCTTT
CAWSVLASNTEAFF
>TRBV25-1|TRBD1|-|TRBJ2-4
TGTGCCAGCAGTGAATCGACAGGGCAACGCATTCAGTACTTC
CASSESTGQRIQYF
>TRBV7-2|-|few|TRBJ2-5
TGTGCCAGCAGCTCCTTGTTCTGGGGCGGGGAGACCCAGTACTTC
CASSSLFWGGETQYF
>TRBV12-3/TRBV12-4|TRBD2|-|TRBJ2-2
TGTGCCAGCAAGCCGACTAGCCCACTGGCCGGGGAGCTGTTTTTT
CASKPTSPLAGELFF
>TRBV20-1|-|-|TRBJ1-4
TGCAGTGCTAGAGACGGAGGGGGAGGTAATGAAAAACTGTTTTTT
CSARDGGGGNEKLFF
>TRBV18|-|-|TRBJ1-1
TGTGCCAGCTCTCAAATGGGGGACACTGAAGCTTTCTTT
CASSQMGDTEAFF
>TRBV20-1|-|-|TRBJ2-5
TGCAGTGCTAGTATCTCAGAGACCCAGTACTTC
CSASISETQYF
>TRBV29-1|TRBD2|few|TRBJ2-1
TGCAGCGTAGGGACTAGCGGGAGCTATGAGCAGTTCTTC
CSVGTSGSYEQFF
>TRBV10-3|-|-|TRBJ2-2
TGTGCCATCAGTGATCAAGATACCACCGGGGAGCTGTTTTTT
CAISDQDTTGELFF
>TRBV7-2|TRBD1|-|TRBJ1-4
TGTGCCAGCAGCTTATCCGGGACAGGGGATGAAAAACTGTTTTTT
CASSLSGTGDEKLFF
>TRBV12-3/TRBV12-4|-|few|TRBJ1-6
TGTGCCAGCAGTTTCGGACAGAATTCACCCCTCCACTTT
CASSFGQNSPLHF
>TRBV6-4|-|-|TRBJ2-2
TGTGCCAGCAGTCAACAGGGAGAAGTCGGGGAGCTGTTTTTT
CASSQQGEVGELFF
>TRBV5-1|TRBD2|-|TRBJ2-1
TGCGCCAGCAGCTTGCCCGGGACTAGCGGCTACAATGAGCAGTTCTTC
CASSLPGTSGYNEQFF
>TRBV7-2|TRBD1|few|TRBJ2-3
TGTGCCAGCAGCCCAGGGGGGACAGGGGGTAGCCCAGATACGCAGTATTTT
CASSPGGTGGSPDTQYF
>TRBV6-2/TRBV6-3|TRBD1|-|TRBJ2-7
TGTGCCAGGTACACCGGTGGGGACAGGAATCTGCCCGAGCAGTACTTC
CARYTGGDRNLPEQYF
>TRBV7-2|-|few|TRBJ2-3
TGTGCCAGCAGCTTAGATGTAGCGGATGATGATACGCAGTATTTT
CASSLDVADDDTQYF
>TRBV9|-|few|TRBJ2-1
TGTGCCAGCAGCGTAGGACTAGTAGGTAACAATGAGCAGTTCTTC
CASSVGLVGNNEQFF
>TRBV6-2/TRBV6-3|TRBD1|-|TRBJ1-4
TGTGCCAGCAGAGACGGACAGGCATCTAATGAAAAACTGTTTTTT
CASRDGQASNEKLFF
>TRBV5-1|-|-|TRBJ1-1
TGCGCCAGCGGGATAGGGACCTTACAGAACACTGAAGCTTTCTTT
CASGIGTLQNTEAFF
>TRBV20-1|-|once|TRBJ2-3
TGCAGTGCTAGTCCAGCGGTAACACTTGATACGCAGTATTTT
CSASPAVTLDTQYF
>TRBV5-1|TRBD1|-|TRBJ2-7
TGCGCCAGCACCGCCGGGACAGGGTCCCACGAGCAGTACTTC
CASTAGTGSHEQYF
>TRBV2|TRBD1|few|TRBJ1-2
TGTGCCAGCAGTGTGTGGGACAGGGGCTATGGCTACACCTTC
CASSVWDRGYGYTF
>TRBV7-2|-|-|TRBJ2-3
TGTGCCAGCAGCTTATCTTCCCTCACAGATACGCAGTATTTT
CASSLSSLTDTQYF
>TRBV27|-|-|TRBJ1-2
TGTGCCAGCAGCCCGTGGGGGGACTATGGCTACACCTTC
CASSPWGDYGYTF
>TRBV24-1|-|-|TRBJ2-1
TGTGCCACCAGTGATTTGCAGGAGAGCTCCTACAATGAGCAGTTCTTC
CATSDLQESSYNEQFF
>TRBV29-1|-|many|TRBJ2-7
TGCAGCGTTGTTGGACAGTCCTACGAGCAGTACTTC
CSVVGQSYEQYF
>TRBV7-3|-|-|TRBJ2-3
TGTGCCAGCAGCTTTCGCCCCTTCAACAGGGACCCCACAGATACGCAGTATTTT
CASSFRPFNRDPTDTQYF
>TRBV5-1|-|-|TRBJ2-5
TGCGCCAGCAGCTTGGGCGGGGGCACTGGCGAGACCCAGTACTTC
CASSLGGGTGETQYF
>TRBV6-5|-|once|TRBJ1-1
TGTGCCAGCAGTTACGGGCCCCGAGCTTTCTTT
CASSYGPRAFF
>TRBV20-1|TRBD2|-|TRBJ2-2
TGCAGTGCCCGGACTAGCGGGGGACTCACCGGGGAGCTGTTTTTT
CSARTSGGLTGELFF
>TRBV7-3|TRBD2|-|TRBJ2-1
TGTGCCAGCAGCCGCCGGGCGGGAGAGCTCAATGAGCAGTTCTTC
CASSRRAGELNEQFF
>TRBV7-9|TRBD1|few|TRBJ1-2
TGTGCCAGCAGCATAGGACAGGGGGCGAGCTATGGCTACACCTTC
CASSIGQGASYGYTF